This T cell receptor beta chain was sequenced during a study of OX40 agonist ivuxolimab in advanced cancers. Turning to the overall study: The costimulatory receptor OX40 (CD134) was targeted by ivuxolimab, a fully human IgG2 agonistic monoclonal antibody. Intravenous ivuxolimab was administered to patients every 2 weeks at six dose levels: 0.01, 0.1, 0.3, 1.5, 3 and 10 mg/kg. Of the approximately 54 dose-escalation patients, hepatocellular carcinoma was present in 19, melanoma in approximately 15, renal cell carcinoma in 9 and head and neck cancer in 9. In the dose-escalation cohort, approximately 83% of patients were male, and the mean age was 60 years with a range of 23 to 79. Prior anti-PD-1, anti-PD-L1 or anti-CTLA-4 therapy was permitted, and approximately 40% of dose-escalation patients had received checkpoint inhibitors. Partial responses were achieved by three dose-escalation patients, of whom one had hepatocellular carcinoma and two had cutaneous melanoma. The purpose of peripheral TCRbeta sequencing was to test whether ivuxolimab changed TCR sequence diversity and led to clonal T-cell expansion. The paper reports the monotherapy dose-escalation portion (N = 52 patients) of the phase I ivuxolimab trial. Here is what the overall study found, with its caveats: On average, CD8+ T cells showed more expanded clones than CD4+ T cells after ivuxolimab. The antigen specificity of the clonally expanded peripheral T cells was not determined. Low levels of normalized T-cell clonal expansion were also shown by some nonresponding patients. Partial responders in the 0.1-3.0 mg/kg groups had among the lowest normalized peripheral clonal expansion, especially among CD8+ T cells. Clonal expansion of both CD4+ and CD8+ blood T cells was observed from baseline to week 6 at doses 0.1 to 3.0 mg/kg.

To sequence the TCRbeta CDR3 region, genomic DNA was isolated from the sorted cells. The immunoSEQ Assay was used to sequence the TCRbeta CDR3 regions. The immuneACCESS repertoire file appears here via TCRdb, limited to in-frame rearrangements. These files lack a portion of the clones; in checked studies, under half of the deficit traces to unresolved V genes, and the cause of the others is not known. The sample profile shows fewer than 85,000 clones; around 86% of them were found once. The top ten hold 5.5% to 8% of the sample. Spanning cysteine to phenylalanine, the CDR3 consists of 16 amino acids. The CDR3 DNA has 48 bases and is translated from base 1. The CDR1 and CDR2 encoded by the germline V gene are MDHEN and SYDVKM. The V end gives up 2 bases and the J end 3 bases, leaving 7 bases in the junction not matched to a gene. On this clone: This receptor's antigen is unknown. It has no much larger one-base neighbor in the sample; base qualities were not kept.

The trial excluded patients who had a history of autoimmune disease or who were on systemic immunosuppression. Peripheral blood for TCR sequencing was collected from all dose cohorts at baseline, on cycle 4 day 1, and on cycle 7 day 1. The samples were taken from a phase I, first-in-human, multicenter, open-label dose-escalation trial of ivuxolimab. The trial enrolled adults with locally advanced or metastatic head and neck squamous cell, hepatocellular, melanoma or renal cell carcinoma. Before TCR sequencing, CD4+ T cells and CD8+ T cells from peripheral blood were sorted into separate populations.

The material was CD4+ or CD8+ T cells sorted from blood, obtained in a trial of the OX40 agonist ivuxolimab. The sequence was obtained from an adult with an advanced solid tumor such as melanoma, head and neck, liver or kidney cancer. The chain was built from TRBV28 and TRBJ1-1; 9 nucleotides in the junction match TRBD1. The CDR3 region has the sequence CASSLTSGTGYTEAFF. The DNA sequence reads TGTGCCAGCAGTTTAACTAGCGGGACAGGGTACACTGAAGCTTTCTTT.